This record looks at one T cell receptor (beta chain) sequence and its context. The antigen remains undetermined. Here immunoSEQ multiplex PCR was the method, and the copy in TCRdb shows in-frame clones only, minus some. The sample gives about 92,000 clones, approximately 90% of which show up once; 20% to 25% is in the top ten. This CDR3 has 12 residues. V shed 2 bases and J shed 8 bases, with 7 bases lying between them. Germline CDR1 SEHNR, CDR2 FQNEAQ (reference sequence). This record comes from a study of T cell responses to AZD1222 COVID-19 vaccine. Overall study findings and caveats: Reportedly, nearly half the spike-specific TCRs target unmutated variant regions. At 160-218 and 743-854, vaccine-associated CD4 TCRs were dominant, and they spanned spike. Every sample of the repertoires postdated the peak T cell response.

V usage is TRBV7-9 and J usage is TRBJ2-1, with unresolved D. Here the sequenced sample was peripheral blood, taken on day 0 of AZD1222 vaccination. This sequence originates from an adult in good health. The CDR3 sequence: CASSLTVDEQFF. The DNA of the CDR3 is TGTGCCAGCAGCTTAACGGTCGATGAGCAGTTCTTC.